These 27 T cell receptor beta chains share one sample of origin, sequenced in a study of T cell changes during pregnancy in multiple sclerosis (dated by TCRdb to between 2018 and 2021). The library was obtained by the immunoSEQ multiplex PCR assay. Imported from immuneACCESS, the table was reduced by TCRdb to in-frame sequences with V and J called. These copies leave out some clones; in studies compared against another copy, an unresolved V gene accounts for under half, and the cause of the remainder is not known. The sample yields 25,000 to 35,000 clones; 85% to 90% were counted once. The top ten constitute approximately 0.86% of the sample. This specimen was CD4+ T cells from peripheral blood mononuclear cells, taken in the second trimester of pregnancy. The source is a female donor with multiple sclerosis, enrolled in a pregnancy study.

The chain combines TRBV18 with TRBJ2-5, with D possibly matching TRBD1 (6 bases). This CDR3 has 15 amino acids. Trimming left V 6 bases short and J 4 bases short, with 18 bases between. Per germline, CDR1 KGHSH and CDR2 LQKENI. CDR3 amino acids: CASSLNRAILETQYF. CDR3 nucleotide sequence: TGTGCCAGCTCTCTTAACAGGGCGATTCTAGAGACCCAGTACTTC.

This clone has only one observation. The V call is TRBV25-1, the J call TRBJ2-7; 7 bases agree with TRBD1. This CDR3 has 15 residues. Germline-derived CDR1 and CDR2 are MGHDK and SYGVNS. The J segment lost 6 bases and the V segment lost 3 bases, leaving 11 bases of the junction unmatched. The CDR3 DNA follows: TGTGCCAGCAGTGACCCCCGGGACAGCTCGGGCGAGCAGTACTTC. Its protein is CASSDPRDSSGEQYF.

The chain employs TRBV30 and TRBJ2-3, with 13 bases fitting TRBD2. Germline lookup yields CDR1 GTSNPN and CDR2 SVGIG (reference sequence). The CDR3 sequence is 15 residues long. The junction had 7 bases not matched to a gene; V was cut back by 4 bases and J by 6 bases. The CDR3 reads CAWNPGLAGLDTQYF. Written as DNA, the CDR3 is TGTGCCTGGAACCCGGGACTAGCGGGGTTGGATACGCAGTATTTT.

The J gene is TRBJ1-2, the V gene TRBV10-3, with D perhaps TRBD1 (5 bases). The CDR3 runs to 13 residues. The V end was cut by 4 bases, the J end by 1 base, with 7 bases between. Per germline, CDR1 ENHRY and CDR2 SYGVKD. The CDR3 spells CAISGDSNYGYTF. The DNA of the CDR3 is TGTGCCATCAGTGGCGACAGTAACTATGGCTACACCTTC.

The CDR3 coding sequence is TGTGCCAGTAGTATCTGGGACAGCACTGAAGCTTTCTTT. It is translated as CASSIWDSTEAFF. The gene calls are TRBV19 and TRBJ1-1; 7 positions match TRBD1. The CDR3 is made up of 13 amino acids. J was trimmed by 4 bases and V by 3 bases; bases with no gene match: 2. From germline, CDR1 is LNHDA and CDR2 SQIVND (reference sequence).

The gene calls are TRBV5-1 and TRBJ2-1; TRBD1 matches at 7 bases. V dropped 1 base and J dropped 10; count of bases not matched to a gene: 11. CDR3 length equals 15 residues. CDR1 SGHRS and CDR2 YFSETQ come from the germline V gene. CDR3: CASSLLGLGQSEQFF. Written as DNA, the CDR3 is TGCGCCAGCAGCTTGTTGGGGCTGGGACAGTCAGAGCAGTTCTTC.

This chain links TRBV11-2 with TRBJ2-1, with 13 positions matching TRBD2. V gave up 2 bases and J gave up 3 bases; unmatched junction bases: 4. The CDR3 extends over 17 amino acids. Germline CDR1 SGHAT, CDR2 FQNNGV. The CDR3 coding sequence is TGTGCCAGCAGCTTACTCCGGACTAGCGGGGGCTACAATGAGCAGTTCTTC. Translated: CASSLLRTSGGYNEQFF.

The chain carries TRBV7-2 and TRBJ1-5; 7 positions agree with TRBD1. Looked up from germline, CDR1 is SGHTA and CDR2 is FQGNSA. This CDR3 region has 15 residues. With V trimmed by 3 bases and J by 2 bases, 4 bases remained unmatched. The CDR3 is CASSFHRGGNQPQHF. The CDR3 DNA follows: TGTGCCAGCAGCTTTCACAGGGGAGGCAATCAGCCCCAGCATTTT.

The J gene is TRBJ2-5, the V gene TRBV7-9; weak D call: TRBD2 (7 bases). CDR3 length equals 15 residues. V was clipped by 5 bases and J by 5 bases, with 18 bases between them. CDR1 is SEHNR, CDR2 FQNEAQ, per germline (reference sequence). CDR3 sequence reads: CASSLGARGQETQYF. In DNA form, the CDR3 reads TGTGCCAGCAGCCTGGGGGCGCGGGGGCAGGAGACCCAGTACTTC.

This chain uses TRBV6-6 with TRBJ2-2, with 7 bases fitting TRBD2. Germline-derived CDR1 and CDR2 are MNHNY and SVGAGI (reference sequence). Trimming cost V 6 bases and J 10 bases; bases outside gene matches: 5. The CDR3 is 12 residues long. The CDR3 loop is CASSPGREELFF. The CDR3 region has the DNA TGTGCCAGCAGCCCTGGGAGGGAGGAGCTGTTTTTT.

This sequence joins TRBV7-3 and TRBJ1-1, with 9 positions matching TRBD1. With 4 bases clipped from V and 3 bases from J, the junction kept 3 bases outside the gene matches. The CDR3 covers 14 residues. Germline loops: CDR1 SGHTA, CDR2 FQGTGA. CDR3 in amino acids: CASSYRGRDTEAFF. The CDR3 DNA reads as TGTGCCAGCAGCTACAGGGGGCGGGACACTGAAGCTTTCTTT.

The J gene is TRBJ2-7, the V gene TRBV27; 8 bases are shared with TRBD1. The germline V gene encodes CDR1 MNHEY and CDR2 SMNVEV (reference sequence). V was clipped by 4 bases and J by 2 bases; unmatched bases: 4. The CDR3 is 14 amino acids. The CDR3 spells CASSYQGATYEQYF. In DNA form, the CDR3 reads TGTGCCAGCAGTTACCAGGGGGCGACCTACGAGCAGTACTTC.

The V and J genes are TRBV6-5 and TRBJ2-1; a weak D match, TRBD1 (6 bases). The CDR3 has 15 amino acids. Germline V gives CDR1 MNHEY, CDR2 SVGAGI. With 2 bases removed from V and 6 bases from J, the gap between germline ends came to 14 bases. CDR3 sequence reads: CASSYVRGPSNEQFF. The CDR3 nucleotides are TGTGCCAGCAGTTACGTCAGGGGACCAAGCAATGAGCAGTTCTTC.

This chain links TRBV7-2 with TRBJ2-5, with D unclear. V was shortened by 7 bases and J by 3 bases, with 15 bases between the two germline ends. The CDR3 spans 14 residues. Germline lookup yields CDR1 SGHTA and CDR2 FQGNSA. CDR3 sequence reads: CASKTSAWEETQYF. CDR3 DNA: TGTGCCAGCAAGACATCGGCCTGGGAAGAGACCCAGTACTTC.

CDR3 DNA sequence: TGTGCCAGCAGCGATTCCGGGTGGCGCTATAGCAATCAGCCCCAGCATTTT. As protein: CASSDSGWRYSNQPQHF. The chain couples TRBV2 to TRBJ1-5; no firm D call. Germline assignment: CDR1 SNHLY and CDR2 FYNNEI. V gave up 6 bases and J gave up 0 bases, with 18 bases separating them. The CDR3 is 17 amino acids.

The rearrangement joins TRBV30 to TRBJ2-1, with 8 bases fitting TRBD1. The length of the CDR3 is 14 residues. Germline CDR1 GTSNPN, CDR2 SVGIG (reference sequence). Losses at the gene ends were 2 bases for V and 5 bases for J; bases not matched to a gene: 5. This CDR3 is CAWSSGGPNNEQFF. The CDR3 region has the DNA TGTGCCTGGAGTTCAGGGGGCCCCAACAATGAGCAGTTCTTC. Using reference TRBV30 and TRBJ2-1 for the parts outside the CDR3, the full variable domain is SQTIHQWPATLVQPVGSPLSLECTVEGTSNPNLYWYRQAAGRGLQLLFYSVGIGQISSEVPQNLSASRPQDRQFILSSKKLLLSDSGFYLCAWSSGGPNNEQFFGPGTRLTVL.

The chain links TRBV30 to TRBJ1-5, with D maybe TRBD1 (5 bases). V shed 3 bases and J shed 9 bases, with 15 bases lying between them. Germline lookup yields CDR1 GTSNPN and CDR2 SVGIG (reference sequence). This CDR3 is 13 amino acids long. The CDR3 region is CAWSQGGRLPQHF. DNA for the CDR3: TGTGCCTGGAGCCAGGGAGGGCGGCTGCCCCAGCATTTT.

CDR3 sequence reads: CASSPTVMRGGAYGYTF. CDR3 sequence (DNA): TGTGCCAGCAGCCCAACCGTCATGAGGGGGGGGGCCTATGGCTACACCTTC. The rearrangement joins TRBV2 to TRBJ1-2, with TRBD1 as a possible D gene (6 bases). The CDR3 is 17 residues long. Germline lookup yields CDR1 SNHLY and CDR2 FYNNEI. V was trimmed by 6 bases and J by 4 bases, leaving 24 bases between them.

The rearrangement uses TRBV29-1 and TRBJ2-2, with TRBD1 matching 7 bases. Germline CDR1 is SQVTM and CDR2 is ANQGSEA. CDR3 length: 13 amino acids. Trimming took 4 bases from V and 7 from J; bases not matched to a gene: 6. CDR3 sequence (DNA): TGCAGCGTTGGGGCTCCAGGGGGCGGGGAGCTGTTTTTT. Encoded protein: CSVGAPGGGELFF.

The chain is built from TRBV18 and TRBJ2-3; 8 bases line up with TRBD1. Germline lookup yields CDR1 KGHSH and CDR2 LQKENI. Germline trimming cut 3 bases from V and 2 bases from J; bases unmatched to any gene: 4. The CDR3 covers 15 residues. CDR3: CASSPRTGPTDTQYF. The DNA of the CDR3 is TGTGCCAGCTCACCGAGGACAGGGCCCACAGATACGCAGTATTTT.

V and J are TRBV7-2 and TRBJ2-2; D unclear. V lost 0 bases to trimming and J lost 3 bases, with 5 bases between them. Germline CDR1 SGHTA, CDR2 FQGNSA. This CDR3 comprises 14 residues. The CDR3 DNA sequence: TGTGCCAGCAGCTTAGCGCGGTACACCGGGGAGCTGTTTTTT. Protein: CASSLARYTGELFF. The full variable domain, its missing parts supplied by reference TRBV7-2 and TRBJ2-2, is GAGVSQSPSNKVTEKGKDVELRCDPISGHTALYWYRQSLGQGLEFLIYFQGNSAPDKSGLPSDRFSAERTGGSVSTLTIQRTQQEDSAVYLCASSLARYTGELFFGEGSRLTVL.

The CDR3 reads CASSGGTYHNEQFF. The CDR3, as DNA: TGCGCCAGCAGCGGGGGGACTTACCACAATGAGCAGTTCTTC. The V call is TRBV5-1, the J call TRBJ2-1, with D possibly TRBD2 on 6 matching bases. CDR1 and CDR2 (germline): SGHRS, YFSETQ. The ends were cut back, 4 bases at V and 5 bases at J, with 13 bases in the middle. The length of the CDR3 is 14 residues.

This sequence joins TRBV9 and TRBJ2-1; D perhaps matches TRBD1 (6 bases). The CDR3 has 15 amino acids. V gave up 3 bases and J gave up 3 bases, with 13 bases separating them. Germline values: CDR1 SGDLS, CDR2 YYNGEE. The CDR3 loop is CASSGQATLYNEQFF. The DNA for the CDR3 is TGTGCCAGCAGCGGACAGGCGACCCTCTACAATGAGCAGTTCTTC.

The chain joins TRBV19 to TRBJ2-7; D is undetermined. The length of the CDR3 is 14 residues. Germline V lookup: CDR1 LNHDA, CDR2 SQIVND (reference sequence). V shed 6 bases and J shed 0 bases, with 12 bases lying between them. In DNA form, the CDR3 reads TGTGCCAGTAGGAGGAGCCTCAGCTCCTACGAGCAGTACTTC. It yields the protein CASRRSLSSYEQYF.

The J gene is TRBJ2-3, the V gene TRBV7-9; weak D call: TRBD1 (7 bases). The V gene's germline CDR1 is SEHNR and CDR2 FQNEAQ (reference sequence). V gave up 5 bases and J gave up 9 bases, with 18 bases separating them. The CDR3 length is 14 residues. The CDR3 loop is CASSPPEGTVTQYF. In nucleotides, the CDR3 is TGTGCCAGCAGCCCCCCGGAGGGGACAGTAACGCAGTATTTT. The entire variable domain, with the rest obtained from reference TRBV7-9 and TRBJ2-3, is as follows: DTGVSQNPRHKITKRGQNVTFRCDPISEHNRLYWYRQTLGQGPEFLTYFQNEAQLEKSRLLSDRFSAERPKGSFSTLEIQRTEQGDSAMYLCASSPPEGTVTQYFGPGTRLTVL.

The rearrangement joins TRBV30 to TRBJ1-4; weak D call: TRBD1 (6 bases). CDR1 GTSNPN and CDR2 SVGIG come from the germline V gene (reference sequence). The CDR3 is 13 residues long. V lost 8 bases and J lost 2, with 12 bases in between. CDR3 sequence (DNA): TGTGCCATACAGGGTGCCACTAATGAAAAACTGTTTTTT. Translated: CAIQGATNEKLFF.

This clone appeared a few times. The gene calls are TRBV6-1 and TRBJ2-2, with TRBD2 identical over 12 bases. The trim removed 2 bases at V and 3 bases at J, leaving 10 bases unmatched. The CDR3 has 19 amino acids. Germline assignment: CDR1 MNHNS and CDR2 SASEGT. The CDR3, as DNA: TGTGCCAGCAGTGAATTGGCGGGACTAGCGGGCTCTCACACCGGGGAGCTGTTTTTT. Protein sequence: CASSELAGLAGSHTGELFF.